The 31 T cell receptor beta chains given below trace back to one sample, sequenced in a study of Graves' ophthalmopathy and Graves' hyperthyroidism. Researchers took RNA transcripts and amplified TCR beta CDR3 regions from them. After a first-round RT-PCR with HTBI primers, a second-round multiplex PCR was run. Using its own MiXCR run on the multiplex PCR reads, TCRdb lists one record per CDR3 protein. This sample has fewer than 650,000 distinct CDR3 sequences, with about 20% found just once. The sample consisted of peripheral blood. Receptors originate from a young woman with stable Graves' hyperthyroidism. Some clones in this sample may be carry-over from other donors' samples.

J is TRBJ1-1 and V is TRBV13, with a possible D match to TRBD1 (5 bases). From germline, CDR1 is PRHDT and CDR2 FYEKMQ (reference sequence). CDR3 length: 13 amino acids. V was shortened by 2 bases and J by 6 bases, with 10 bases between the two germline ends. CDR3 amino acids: CASSLPGPSEAFF. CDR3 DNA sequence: TGTGCCAGCAGCTTACCAGGGCCGTCTGAAGCTTTCTTT.

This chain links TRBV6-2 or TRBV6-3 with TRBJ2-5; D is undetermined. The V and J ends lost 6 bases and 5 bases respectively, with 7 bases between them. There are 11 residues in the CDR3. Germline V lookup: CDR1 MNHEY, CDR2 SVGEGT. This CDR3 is CASRLVETQYF. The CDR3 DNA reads TGTGCCAGCAGACTTGTGGAGACCCAGTACTTC.

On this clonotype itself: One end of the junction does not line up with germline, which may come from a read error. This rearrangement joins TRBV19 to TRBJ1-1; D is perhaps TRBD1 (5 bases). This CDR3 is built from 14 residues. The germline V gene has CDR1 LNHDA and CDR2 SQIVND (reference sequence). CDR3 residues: CASSIGSSDTEACF. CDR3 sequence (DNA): TGTGCCAGTAGTATCGGGAGCTCGGACACTGAAGCTTGCTTT.

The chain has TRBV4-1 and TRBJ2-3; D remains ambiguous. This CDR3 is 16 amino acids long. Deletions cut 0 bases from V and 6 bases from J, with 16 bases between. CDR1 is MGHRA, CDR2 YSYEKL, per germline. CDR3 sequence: CASSQELRQIHDTQYF. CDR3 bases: TGCGCCAGCAGCCAAGAATTAAGGCAGATTCACGATACGCAGTATTTT.

CDR3 residues: CASSLMDRTTGWEQYF. CDR3 nucleotide sequence: TGTGCCAGCAGTTTAATGGACAGAACGACTGGTTGGGAGCAGTACTTC. The chain carries TRBV28 and TRBJ2-7; possibly TRBD1 for D (6 bases). Trimming removed 2 bases from V and 7 bases from J, with 21 bases in between. The CDR3 length is 16 residues. Germline CDR1 reads MDHEN; CDR2 reads SYDVKM.

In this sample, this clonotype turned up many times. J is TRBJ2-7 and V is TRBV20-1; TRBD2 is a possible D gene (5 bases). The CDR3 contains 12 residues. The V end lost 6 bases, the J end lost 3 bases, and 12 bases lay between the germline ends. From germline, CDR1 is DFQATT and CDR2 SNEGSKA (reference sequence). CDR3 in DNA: TGCAGTGCCGCAAGACTAAACTACGAGCAGTACTTC. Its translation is CSAARLNYEQYF.

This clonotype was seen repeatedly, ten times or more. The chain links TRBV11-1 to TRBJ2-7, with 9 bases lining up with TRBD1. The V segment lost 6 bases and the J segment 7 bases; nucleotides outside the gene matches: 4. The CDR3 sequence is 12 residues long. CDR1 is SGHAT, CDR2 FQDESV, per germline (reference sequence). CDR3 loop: CASSGQGREQYF. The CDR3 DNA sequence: TGTGCCAGCAGTGGACAGGGGAGGGAGCAGTACTTC.

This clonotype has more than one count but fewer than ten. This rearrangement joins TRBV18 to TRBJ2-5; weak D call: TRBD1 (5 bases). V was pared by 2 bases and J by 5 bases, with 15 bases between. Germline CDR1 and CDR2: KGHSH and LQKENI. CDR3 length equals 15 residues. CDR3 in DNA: TGTGCCAGCTCACCAAAAGTTCCAGGGCCGGAGACCCAGTACTTC. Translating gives CASSPKVPGPETQYF.

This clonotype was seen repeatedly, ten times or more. The CDR3 region is CASSDQEGETQYF. The CDR3 DNA sequence: TGTGCCAGCAGTGATCAGGAGGGGGAGACCCAGTACTTC. This rearrangement joins TRBV6-1 to TRBJ2-5; weak D call: TRBD2 (6 bases). Trimming pared 3 bases from V and 5 bases from J, leaving 10 bases between. The CDR3 covers 13 residues. The germline CDR1 and CDR2 sequences are MNHNS and SASEGT.

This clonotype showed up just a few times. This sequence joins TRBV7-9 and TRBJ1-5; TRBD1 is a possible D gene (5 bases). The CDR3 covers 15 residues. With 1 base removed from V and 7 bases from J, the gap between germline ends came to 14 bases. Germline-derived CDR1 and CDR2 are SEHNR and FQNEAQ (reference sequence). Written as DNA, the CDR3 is TGTGCCAGCAGCTTAGAATCAGGGCTGGGGCAGCCCCAGCATTTT. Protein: CASSLESGLGQPQHF. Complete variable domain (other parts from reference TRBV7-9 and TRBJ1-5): DTGVSQNPRHKITKRGQNVTFRCDPISEHNRLYWYRQTLGQGPEFLTYFQNEAQLEKSRLLSDRFSAERPKGSFSTLEIQRTEQGDSAMYLCASSLESGLGQPQHFGDGTRLSIL.

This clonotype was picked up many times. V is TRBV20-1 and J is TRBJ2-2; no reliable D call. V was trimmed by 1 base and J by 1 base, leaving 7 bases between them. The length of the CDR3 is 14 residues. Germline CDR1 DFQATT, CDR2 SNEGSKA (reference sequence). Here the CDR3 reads CSARAKRNTGELFF. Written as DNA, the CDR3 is TGCAGTGCTAGAGCGAAGCGGAACACCGGGGAGCTGTTTTTT.

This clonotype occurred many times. CDR3 sequence reads: CASSQGEATVYGYTF. The CDR3 DNA follows: TGTGCCAGCAGCCAAGGGGAAGCTACCGTCTATGGCTACACCTTC. The rearrangement joins TRBV3-1 to TRBJ1-2; D is unresolved. V was trimmed by 1 base and J by 4 bases, leaving 13 bases between them. The CDR3 sequence is 15 residues long. Germline CDR1 reads LGHDT; CDR2 reads YNNKEL (reference sequence).

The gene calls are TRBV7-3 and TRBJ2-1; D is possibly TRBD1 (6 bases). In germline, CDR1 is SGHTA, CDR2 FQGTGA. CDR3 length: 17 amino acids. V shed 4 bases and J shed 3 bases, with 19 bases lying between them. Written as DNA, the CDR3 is TGTGCCAGCAGCTCAATCAACAGGGTCCGGGGCTACAATGAGCAGTTCTTC. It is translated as CASSSINRVRGYNEQFF.

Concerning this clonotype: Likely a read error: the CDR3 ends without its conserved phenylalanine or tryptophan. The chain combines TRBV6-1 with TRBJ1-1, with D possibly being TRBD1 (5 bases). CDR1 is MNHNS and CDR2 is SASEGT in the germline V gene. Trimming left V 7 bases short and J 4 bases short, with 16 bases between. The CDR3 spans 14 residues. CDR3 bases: TGTGCCAGCATATGGGACGGAACTTCCACTGAAGCTTTCATT. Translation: CASIWDGTSTEAFI.

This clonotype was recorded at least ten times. The CDR3 sequence: CSGGQGNTEAFF. The CDR3 nucleotides read TGCAGCGGGGGACAGGGGAACACTGAAGCTTTCTTT. The V and J genes are TRBV29-1 and TRBJ1-1; TRBD1 aligns across 9 bases. Per germline, CDR1 SQVTM and CDR2 ANQGSEA. The CDR3 sequence is 12 residues long. The junction had 1 base not matched to a gene; V was cut back by 7 bases and J by 1 base.

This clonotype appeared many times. For the CDR3, the DNA is TGTGCCTGGAGTGAAGACAGGGTAGAGACCCAGTACTTC. Protein product: CAWSEDRVETQYF. This chain joins TRBV30 and TRBJ2-5, with TRBD1 matching over 7 bases. V lost 1 base and J lost 4; bases outside the gene matches: 3. The CDR3 totals 13 residues. Germline V gene sequence: CDR1 GTSNPN, CDR2 SVGIG (reference sequence).

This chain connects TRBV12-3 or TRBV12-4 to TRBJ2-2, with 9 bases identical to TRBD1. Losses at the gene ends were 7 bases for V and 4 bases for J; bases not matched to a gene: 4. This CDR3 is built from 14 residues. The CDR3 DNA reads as TGTGCCAGCAATCACAGGGGGCCCACCGGGGAGCTGTTTTTT. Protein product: CASNHRGPTGELFF.

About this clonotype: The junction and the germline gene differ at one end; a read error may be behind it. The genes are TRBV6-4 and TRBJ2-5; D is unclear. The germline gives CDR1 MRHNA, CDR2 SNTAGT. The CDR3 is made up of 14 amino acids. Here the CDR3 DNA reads TGTGCCAGCAGTTACTCGATTGCAGGAGAGACCCAGTACTTC. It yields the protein CASSYSIAGETQYF.

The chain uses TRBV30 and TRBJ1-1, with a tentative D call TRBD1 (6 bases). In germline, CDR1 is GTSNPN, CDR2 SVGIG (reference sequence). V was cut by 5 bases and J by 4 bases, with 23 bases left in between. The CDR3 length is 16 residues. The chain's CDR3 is CAWVTGTPNFFTEAFF. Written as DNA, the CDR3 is TGTGCCTGGGTAACCGGGACACCCAACTTTTTCACTGAAGCTTTCTTT.

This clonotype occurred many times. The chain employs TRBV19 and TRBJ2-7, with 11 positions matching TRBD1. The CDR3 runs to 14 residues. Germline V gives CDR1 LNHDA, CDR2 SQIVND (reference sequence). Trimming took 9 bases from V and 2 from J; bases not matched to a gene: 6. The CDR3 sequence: CASRPGQGAYEQYF. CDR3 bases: TGTGCCAGCAGACCGGGACAGGGGGCCTACGAGCAGTACTTC.

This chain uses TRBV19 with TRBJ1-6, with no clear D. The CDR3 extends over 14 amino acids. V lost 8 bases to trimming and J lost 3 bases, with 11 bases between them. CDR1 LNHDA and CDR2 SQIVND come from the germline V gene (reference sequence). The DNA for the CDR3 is TGTGCCAGTCTCCCCGGAGGCTATAATTCACCCCTCCACTTT. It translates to CASLPGGYNSPLHF.

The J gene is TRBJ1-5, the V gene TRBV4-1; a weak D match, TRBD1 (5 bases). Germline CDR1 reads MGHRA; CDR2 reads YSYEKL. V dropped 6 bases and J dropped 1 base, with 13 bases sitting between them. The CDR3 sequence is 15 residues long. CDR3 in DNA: TGCGCCAGCAGATCAGGGTTCAAGAGCAATCAGCCCCAGCATTTT. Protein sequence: CASRSGFKSNQPQHF.

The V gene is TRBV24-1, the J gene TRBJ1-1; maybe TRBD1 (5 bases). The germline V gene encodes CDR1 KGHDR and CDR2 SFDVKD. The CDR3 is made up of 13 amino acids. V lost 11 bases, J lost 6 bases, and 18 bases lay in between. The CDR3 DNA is TGTGCCATCTCAACGGGGCGAAACCCTGAAGCTTTCTTT. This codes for CAISTGRNPEAFF.

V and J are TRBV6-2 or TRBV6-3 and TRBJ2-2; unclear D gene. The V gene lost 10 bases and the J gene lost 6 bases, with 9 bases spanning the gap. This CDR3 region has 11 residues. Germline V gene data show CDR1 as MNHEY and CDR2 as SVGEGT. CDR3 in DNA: TGTGCCACCCGATTCCCCGGGGAGCTGTTTTTT. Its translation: CATRFPGELFF.

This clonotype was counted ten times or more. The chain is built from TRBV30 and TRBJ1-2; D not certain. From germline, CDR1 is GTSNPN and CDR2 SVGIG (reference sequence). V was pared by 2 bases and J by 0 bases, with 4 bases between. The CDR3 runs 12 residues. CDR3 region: CAWSRSNYGYTF. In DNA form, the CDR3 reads TGTGCCTGGAGTAGGTCTAACTATGGCTACACCTTC.

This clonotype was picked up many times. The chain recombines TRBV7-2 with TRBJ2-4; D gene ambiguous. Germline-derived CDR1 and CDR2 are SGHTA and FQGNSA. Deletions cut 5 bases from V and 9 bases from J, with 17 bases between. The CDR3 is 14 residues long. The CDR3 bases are TGTGCCAGCAGCGAAGAACGGGTGCCGGGCATTCAGTACTTC. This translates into CASSEERVPGIQYF.

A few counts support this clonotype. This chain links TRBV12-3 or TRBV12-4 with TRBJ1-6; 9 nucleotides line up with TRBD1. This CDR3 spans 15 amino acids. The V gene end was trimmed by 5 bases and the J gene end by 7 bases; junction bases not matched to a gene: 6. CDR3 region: CASSLQDRGNSPLHF. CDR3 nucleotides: TGTGCCAGCAGTCTCCAGGACAGGGGAAATTCACCCCTCCACTTT.

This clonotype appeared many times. This chain's CDR3 is CSASLESSGNTIYF. In DNA, the CDR3 is TGCAGTGCCAGTTTGGAGAGCTCTGGAAACACCATATATTTT. The chain uses TRBV20-1 and TRBJ1-3; D is unresolved. V shed 6 bases and J shed 0 bases, with 12 bases lying between them. This CDR3 has 14 residues. Germline V gene sequence: CDR1 DFQATT, CDR2 SNEGSKA (reference sequence).

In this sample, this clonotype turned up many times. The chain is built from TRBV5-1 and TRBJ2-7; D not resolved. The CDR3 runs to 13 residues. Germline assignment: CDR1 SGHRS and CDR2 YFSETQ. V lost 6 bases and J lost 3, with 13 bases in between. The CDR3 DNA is TGCGCCAGCACCTCCCCCGACCGCTACGAGCAGTACTTC. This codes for CASTSPDRYEQYF.

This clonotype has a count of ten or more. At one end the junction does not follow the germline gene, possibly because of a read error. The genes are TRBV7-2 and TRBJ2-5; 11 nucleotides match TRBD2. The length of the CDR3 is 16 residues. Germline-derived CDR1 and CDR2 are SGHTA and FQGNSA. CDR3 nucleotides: TGTGCCAGCAGCTTAACGCTAGCGGGAGGTTTGGAGACCCGGTACTTC. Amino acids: CASSLTLAGGLETRYF.

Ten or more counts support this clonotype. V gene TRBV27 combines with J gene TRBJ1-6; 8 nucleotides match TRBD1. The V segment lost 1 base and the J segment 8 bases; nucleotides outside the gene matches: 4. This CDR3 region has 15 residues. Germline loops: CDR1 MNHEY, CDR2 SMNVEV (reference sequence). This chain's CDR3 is CASSLYGQGHSPLHF. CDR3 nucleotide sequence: TGTGCCAGCAGTTTATATGGACAGGGACATTCACCCCTCCACTTT.